Listed below are T cell receptor beta chains from one sample, sequenced in a study of OX40 agonist ivuxolimab in advanced cancers. The assay was immunoSEQ multiplex PCR, and TCRdb's table has in-frame clones only and misses some. The table lists about 80,000 clones, about nine tenths of them singletons. Sequenced here: CD4+ or CD8+ T cells sorted from blood, sampled in a trial of the OX40 agonist ivuxolimab. The receptors were gathered from an adult with an advanced solid tumor such as melanoma, head and neck, liver or kidney cancer. Both conserved end residues are part of each CDR3. A D gene is named only where the DNA matches it firmly. Size tells how often a clone was seen (once, few, many) or the class of an expanded clone, and some rows leave it out.

v_gene: TRBV25-1; j_gene: TRBJ1-1; d_gene: TRBD1; abundance: NA; len: 12; CDR3aa: CASRTGTTEAFF; CDR3nt: TGTGCCAGCAGGACAGGGACCACTGAAGCTTTCTTT
v_gene: TRBV27; j_gene: TRBJ2-5; d_gene: NA; abundance: NA; len: 14; CDR3aa: CASRGGRVRETQYF; CDR3nt: TGTGCCAGCAGAGGAGGCAGGGTGCGAGAGACCCAGTACTTC
v_gene: TRBV30; j_gene: TRBJ1-2; d_gene: NA; abundance: NA; len: 11; CDR3aa: CAWSVSTGYTF; CDR3nt: TGTGCCTGGAGTGTATCAACTGGCTACACCTTC
v_gene: TRBV2; j_gene: TRBJ1-4; d_gene: NA; abundance: NA; len: 14; CDR3aa: CASSTAGAYEKLFF; CDR3nt: TGTGCCAGCAGTACGGCAGGGGCATATGAAAAACTGTTTTTT
v_gene: TRBV30; j_gene: TRBJ2-7; d_gene: TRBD2; abundance: few; len: 15; CDR3aa: CAWRTGLAGAYEQYF; CDR3nt: TGTGCCTGGAGGACGGGACTAGCGGGGGCCTACGAGCAGTACTTC
v_gene: TRBV7-9; j_gene: TRBJ2-6; d_gene: TRBD2; abundance: NA; len: 18; CDR3aa: CASSSTLAVRSGANVLTF; CDR3nt: TGTGCCAGCAGCTCTACCCTAGCGGTCCGATCTGGGGCCAACGTCCTGACTTTC
v_gene: TRBV4-3; j_gene: TRBJ1-1; d_gene: NA; abundance: NA; len: 13; CDR3aa: CASSHGGDTEAFF; CDR3nt: TGCGCCAGCAGCCATGGGGGAGACACTGAAGCTTTCTTT
v_gene: TRBV30; j_gene: TRBJ1-2; d_gene: NA; abundance: NA; len: 14; CDR3aa: CAWSWGRANYGYTF; CDR3nt: TGTGCCTGGAGTTGGGGGAGGGCTAACTATGGCTACACCTTC
v_gene: TRBV7-9; j_gene: TRBJ1-1; d_gene: NA; abundance: once; len: 11; CDR3aa: CASSYRTEAFF; CDR3nt: TGTGCCAGCAGCTACCGGACTGAAGCTTTCTTT
v_gene: TRBV5-1; j_gene: TRBJ2-5; d_gene: TRBD2; abundance: NA; len: 15; CDR3aa: CASKYGLAGQETQYF; CDR3nt: TGCGCCAGCAAATACGGACTAGCGGGCCAAGAGACCCAGTACTTC
v_gene: TRBV28; j_gene: TRBJ1-4; d_gene: NA; abundance: NA; len: 14; CDR3aa: CASSQIEGREKLFF; CDR3nt: TGTGCCAGCAGCCAGATCGAGGGAAGAGAAAAACTGTTTTTT
v_gene: TRBV11-2; j_gene: TRBJ1-2; d_gene: NA; abundance: NA; len: 16; CDR3aa: CASSLTGEILISGYTF; CDR3nt: TGTGCCAGCAGCTTAACGGGGGAAATCCTGATCTCTGGCTACACCTTC
v_gene: TRBV7-2; j_gene: TRBJ1-4; d_gene: NA; abundance: NA; len: 13; CDR3aa: CASSLGFNEKLFF; CDR3nt: TGTGCCAGCAGCTTAGGATTTAATGAAAAACTGTTTTTT
v_gene: TRBV30; j_gene: TRBJ2-7; d_gene: TRBD1; abundance: NA; len: 15; CDR3aa: CAWRELGQGAYEQYF; CDR3nt: TGTGCCTGGAGGGAATTGGGACAGGGGGCGTACGAGCAGTACTTC
v_gene: TRBV6-4; j_gene: TRBJ2-1; d_gene: NA; abundance: NA; len: 17; CDR3aa: CASSDSLALSSYNEQFF; CDR3nt: TGTGCCAGCAGTGACTCGCTAGCGCTAAGCTCCTACAATGAGCAGTTCTTC
v_gene: TRBV4-1; j_gene: TRBJ2-4; d_gene: NA; abundance: NA; len: 14; CDR3aa: CASSPLRTEDIQYF; CDR3nt: TGCGCCAGCAGCCCCCTTAGGACGGAGGACATTCAGTACTTC
v_gene: TRBV5-1; j_gene: TRBJ2-2; d_gene: NA; abundance: NA; len: 14; CDR3aa: CASSVTPNTGELFF; CDR3nt: TGCGCCAGCAGCGTAACCCCGAACACCGGGGAGCTGTTTTTT
v_gene: TRBV6-1; j_gene: TRBJ1-2; d_gene: TRBD1; abundance: NA; len: 14; CDR3aa: CASSDDRGNYGYTF; CDR3nt: TGTGCCAGCAGTGACGACAGGGGAAACTATGGCTACACCTTC
v_gene: TRBV28; j_gene: TRBJ1-5; d_gene: NA; abundance: once; len: 14; CDR3aa: CASSFPGGYQPQHF; CDR3nt: TGTGCCAGCAGTTTCCCCGGGGGGTATCAGCCCCAGCATTTT
v_gene: TRBV18; j_gene: TRBJ2-3; d_gene: NA; abundance: NA; len: 11; CDR3aa: CASTRVDTQYF; CDR3nt: TGTGCCAGCACGAGGGTTGATACGCAGTATTTT
v_gene: TRBV19; j_gene: TRBJ1-5; d_gene: NA; abundance: few; len: 10; CDR3aa: CLGPHQPQHF; CDR3nt: TGTTTGGGTCCTCATCAGCCCCAGCATTTT
v_gene: TRBV5-4; j_gene: TRBJ1-5; d_gene: NA; abundance: NA; len: 14; CDR3aa: CASSLAGGGQPQHF; CDR3nt: TGTGCCAGCAGCTTGGCCGGGGGCGGTCAGCCCCAGCATTTT
v_gene: TRBV18; j_gene: TRBJ1-2; d_gene: TRBD1; abundance: NA; len: 14; CDR3aa: CASSPQRDSYGYTF; CDR3nt: TGTGCCAGCTCACCTCAGAGGGACAGTTATGGCTACACCTTC
v_gene: TRBV28; j_gene: TRBJ1-5; d_gene: NA; abundance: once; len: 13; CDR3aa: CASSLQGNQPQHF; CDR3nt: TGTGCCAGCAGTTTACAAGGCAATCAGCCCCAGCATTTT
v_gene: TRBV5-1; j_gene: TRBJ1-2; d_gene: NA; abundance: NA; len: 14; CDR3aa: CASSLAAPNYGYTF; CDR3nt: TGCGCCAGCAGCTTGGCCGCCCCTAACTATGGCTACACCTTC
v_gene: TRBV7-3; j_gene: TRBJ1-2; d_gene: NA; abundance: NA; len: 13; CDR3aa: CASSPSPTGGYTF; CDR3nt: TGTGCCAGCAGCCCCTCCCCGACGGGGGGCTACACCTTC
v_gene: TRBV4-1; j_gene: TRBJ2-1; d_gene: TRBD2; abundance: few; len: 16; CDR3aa: CASSQRGAGANNEQFF; CDR3nt: TGCGCCAGCAGCCAACGGGGAGCGGGGGCCAACAATGAGCAGTTCTTC
v_gene: TRBV19; j_gene: TRBJ1-5; d_gene: NA; abundance: NA; len: 15; CDR3aa: CASSRKTDSNQPQHF; CDR3nt: TGTGCCAGTAGTCGAAAAACAGATAGCAATCAGCCCCAGCATTTT
v_gene: TRBV19; j_gene: TRBJ1-5; d_gene: NA; abundance: NA; len: 15; CDR3aa: CASRRQESITQPQHF; CDR3nt: TGTGCCAGTAGACGACAGGAATCAATAACTCAGCCCCAGCATTTT
v_gene: TRBV7-9; j_gene: TRBJ2-5; d_gene: TRBD2; abundance: few; len: 15; CDR3aa: CASSPGTMGQETQYF; CDR3nt: TGTGCCAGCAGCCCCGGGACTATGGGGCAAGAGACCCAGTACTTC
v_gene: TRBV18; j_gene: TRBJ2-6; d_gene: NA; abundance: once; len: 18; CDR3aa: CASSPQEGIRSGANVLTF; CDR3nt: TGTGCCAGCTCACCACAAGAGGGTATAAGGTCTGGGGCCAACGTCCTGACTTTC
v_gene: TRBV28; j_gene: TRBJ1-2; d_gene: NA; abundance: NA; len: 16; CDR3aa: CASSLIGLSSGYGYTF; CDR3nt: TGTGCCAGCAGTTTGATTGGGCTGTCGTCGGGCTATGGCTACACCTTC
v_gene: TRBV7-8; j_gene: TRBJ2-7; d_gene: TRBD2; abundance: NA; len: 15; CDR3aa: CASSLLGLAGYEQYF; CDR3nt: TGTGCCAGCAGCTTATTGGGACTAGCGGGCTACGAGCAGTACTTC
v_gene: TRBV5-4; j_gene: TRBJ2-5; d_gene: TRBD2; abundance: few; len: 16; CDR3aa: CASSFRLAGGQETQYF; CDR3nt: TGTGCCAGCAGCTTTAGACTAGCGGGGGGACAAGAGACCCAGTACTTC
v_gene: TRBV10-3; j_gene: TRBJ1-1; d_gene: NA; abundance: NA; len: 13; CDR3aa: CAISAAGRTEAFF; CDR3nt: TGTGCCATCAGTGCCGCAGGGCGCACTGAAGCTTTCTTT
v_gene: TRBV6-5; j_gene: TRBJ2-3; d_gene: NA; abundance: NA; len: 14; CDR3aa: CASKSFGGGVGQYF; CDR3nt: TGTGCCAGTAAAAGTTTCGGGGGAGGAGTTGGGCAGTATTTT
v_gene: TRBV19; j_gene: TRBJ1-6; d_gene: NA; abundance: NA; len: 15; CDR3aa: CASSSSGTGNSPLHF; CDR3nt: TGTGCCAGTAGTTCAAGTGGGACGGGGAATTCACCCCTCCACTTT
v_gene: TRBV11-3; j_gene: TRBJ2-3; d_gene: TRBD1; abundance: NA; len: 17; CDR3aa: CASSLGDRGTGTDTQYF; CDR3nt: TGTGCCAGCAGCTTAGGGGACAGGGGGACCGGCACAGATACGCAGTATTTT
v_gene: TRBV6-5; j_gene: TRBJ1-5; d_gene: NA; abundance: NA; len: 14; CDR3aa: CASRGKNSNQPQHF; CDR3nt: TGTGCCAGCAGGGGGAAGAATAGCAATCAGCCCCAGCATTTT
v_gene: TRBV5-6; j_gene: TRBJ2-3; d_gene: TRBD2; abundance: NA; len: 16; CDR3aa: CASSLGLAGATDTQYF; CDR3nt: TGTGCCAGCAGCCTAGGACTAGCGGGCGCCACAGATACGCAGTATTTT
v_gene: TRBV5-1; j_gene: TRBJ2-1; d_gene: TRBD2; abundance: NA; len: 15; CDR3aa: CASSLLAGAGNEQFF; CDR3nt: TGCGCCAGCAGTTTGCTAGCGGGGGCCGGGAATGAGCAGTTCTTC
v_gene: TRBV10-1; j_gene: TRBJ1-1; d_gene: NA; abundance: NA; len: 14; CDR3aa: CASSESREYTEAFF; CDR3nt: TGCGCCAGCAGTGAGTCGAGGGAATACACTGAAGCTTTCTTT
v_gene: TRBV2; j_gene: TRBJ1-5; d_gene: NA; abundance: NA; len: 14; CDR3aa: CASSQGRDNQPQHF; CDR3nt: TGTGCCAGCAGTCAGGGCCGAGACAATCAGCCCCAGCATTTT
v_gene: TRBV6-5; j_gene: TRBJ2-3; d_gene: NA; abundance: NA; len: 14; CDR3aa: CASRRRGNTDTQYF; CDR3nt: TGTGCCAGCAGACGGCGGGGAAACACAGATACGCAGTATTTT
v_gene: TRBV7-2; j_gene: TRBJ2-3; d_gene: TRBD1; abundance: NA; len: 15; CDR3aa: CASSPSQGAPDTQYF; CDR3nt: TGTGCCAGCAGCCCCAGCCAGGGGGCCCCAGATACGCAGTATTTT
v_gene: TRBV11-2; j_gene: TRBJ1-2; d_gene: NA; abundance: NA; len: 15; CDR3aa: CASSLVPGWAYGYTF; CDR3nt: TGTGCCAGCAGCTTAGTGCCAGGGTGGGCCTATGGCTACACCTTC
v_gene: TRBV9; j_gene: TRBJ1-6; d_gene: TRBD1; abundance: NA; len: 18; CDR3aa: CASSVGLRRDRGKSPLHF; CDR3nt: TGTGCCAGCAGCGTAGGTCTCCGAAGGGACAGGGGTAAATCACCCCTCCACTTT
v_gene: TRBV5-4; j_gene: TRBJ1-3; d_gene: NA; abundance: NA; len: 15; CDR3aa: CVSSLDTNSGNTIYF; CDR3nt: TGTGTCAGCAGCCTCGACACCAACTCTGGAAACACCATATATTTT
v_gene: TRBV10-3; j_gene: TRBJ2-1; d_gene: NA; abundance: once; len: 12; CDR3aa: CAISGADNEQFF; CDR3nt: TGTGCCATCAGTGGGGCCGACAATGAGCAGTTCTTC
v_gene: TRBV11-2; j_gene: TRBJ1-1; d_gene: TRBD1; abundance: NA; len: 18; CDR3aa: CASSLDPRDSRRNTEAFF; CDR3nt: TGTGCCAGCAGCTTAGATCCACGGGACAGCCGACGGAACACTGAAGCTTTCTTT
v_gene: TRBV16; j_gene: TRBJ1-2; d_gene: TRBD1; abundance: NA; len: 15; CDR3aa: CASSHQSGGGYGYTF; CDR3nt: TGTGCCAGCAGCCACCAATCAGGGGGAGGCTATGGCTACACCTTC
v_gene: TRBV7-8; j_gene: TRBJ2-2; d_gene: NA; abundance: NA; len: 16; CDR3aa: CASSSLLGPNTGELFF; CDR3nt: TGTGCCAGCAGCTCCCTACTAGGGCCGAACACCGGGGAGCTGTTTTTT
v_gene: TRBV7-9; j_gene: TRBJ2-7; d_gene: TRBD2; abundance: NA; len: 15; CDR3aa: CASSPSSGNSYEQYF; CDR3nt: TGTGCCAGCAGTCCATCTAGCGGCAACTCCTACGAGCAGTACTTC